This T cell receptor (beta chain) was obtained from a study of long-term antiretroviral therapy in people with HIV (dated by TCRdb to between 2021 and 2022). In terms of the full investigation: The earliest samples were collected roughly a decade before the 2015 WHO recommendation for immediate ART, at a time when ART was usually postponed until CD4 counts fell. Whether ART initiation and durable HIV suppression were associated with changes in peripheral blood TRB repertoire composition and diversity was tested in a retrospective serial study. A total of fewer than 200 cryopreserved PBMC samples were contributed to the cohort by 30 adults with confirmed HIV infection, with samples collected serially over a mean of roughly six years (range 1-12). Of the roughly 30 participants with HIV, 10 to 11 were female. No cross-contamination during QIAcube processing was seen in test extractions of a monoclonal T-cell line run alongside a few dozen polyclonal samples.

The immunoSEQ hsTCRB v3.0 assay was used at survey level resolution to sequence the TRB variable region. A depth of roughly 35,000-55,000 T-cell genomes per sample was targeted for TRB sequencing. TRB libraries were pooled and sequenced on an Illumina MiSeq using a v3 150-cycle kit. The source study handled its data this way. Repertoire analysis was performed in R inside a reproducible Nextflow workflow that covered QC, data transformation and analysis. LymphoSeq2, an R package for AIRR-Seq data exploration, was used to implement custom analyses. A handful of samples that yielded fewer than 5000 total TRB sequences were excluded, so that approximately 170 HIV repertoires were analyzed. Among the roughly 190 retained HIV repertoires, about 57 were collected before ART initiation and 120 to 130 after ART initiation. Each repertoire was downsampled to 5000 TRB nucleotide sequences, and summary statistics were averaged across 100 downsampling iterations. The analysis kept only TRB sequences whose CDR3 regions were at least seven amino acids long. Diversity was measured with a Shannon entropy-derived clonality score and the Gini coefficient. In the repertoire networks, any two of the top 5000 CDR3 amino acid sequences were connected whenever the two sequences differed by an edit distance of one. Antigen specificity groups and MHC restriction were predicted for TRB CDR3 amino acid sequences with GLIPH2. To flag known CMV, EBV, HIV or tissue antigen associations, CDR3 amino acid sequences were matched against VDJdb and McPAS-TCR. Pre-ART, post-ART and control groups were compared with Wilcoxon signed-rank tests and Holm-Bonferroni correction. TCRdb took this table from immuneACCESS and kept in-frame rearrangements with V and J called. Such tables lack part of the clones; where checked against another copy, unresolved V genes explain under half of the gap, and the rest is unexplained. V, J and clone size are those of that table, while D and trimming were read from the DNA. In all, the sample holds approximately 35,000 clones, and around 94% of those were seen once. Around 3.3% of the sample comes from the top ten.

The CDR3 has 14 amino acids, counting the end cysteine and phenylalanine. The only DNA kept is the CDR3, 42 bases in frame from the first base. As encoded in the germline V gene, CDR1 is MNHEY while CDR2 is SVGAGI. V was cut back by 6 bases and J by 1 base, leaving a gap of 12 bases between them. Inclusion was restricted to participants for whom at least one PBMC sample before ART initiation and at least two post-ART samples were available. Treatment was received in the United States of America by all participants with HIV. Before DNA extraction, cryopreserved samples of about 0.95-10 million PBMC were thawed and then washed. At the time of the earliest PBMC sample for each participant with HIV, ages ranged from roughly 23 to 55 years. Each participant contributed PBMC samples from 1-4 timepoints before ART initiation and 2-8 timepoints after ART initiation, with a median of 7 samples. For every participant, serial HIV viral load, CD4+ T-cell count, ART history and demographic data were obtained. A Qiagen kit on a QIAcube was used to extract genomic DNA from unsorted PBMC, with samples processed in batches of 12.

What the authors observed across the whole study: HIV repertoires had narrower CDR3 length ranges than controls, and the network structure suggested an antigen-experienced repertoire that shifted only slightly toward naive after ART. Because pre-ART samples had limited cell numbers, unsorted PBMC were profiled rather than sorted CD4+ and CD8+ T cells. Expanded TRB clones identified before ART initiation dominated the repertoire across all time points, though the dominance fluctuated and decreased in many PLHIV after ART. Starting ART was linked to a significant rise in TRB diversity, yet even with long-term ART the diversity remained significantly lower than in transplant donor controls. Samples dated from about 2003 to 2018, and the ART regimens used may be less effective than current ones. Inferences about post-ART repertoire changes are limited because no data were available on ART adherence, viral resistance or therapy changes. Because PBMC availability was limited, only the TCR beta chain was sequenced, with no alpha chain pairing.

Remarks on this clone: Its cognate antigen has yet to be identified. No qualities accompany the bases; no much larger clone lies one base away.

Sequencing was performed on unsorted PBMCs, taken 4.1 years after starting antiretroviral therapy. Recombination linked TRBV6-5 to TRBJ1-2; a weak D assignment points to TRBD1 (5 bases agree). The sequence derives from a woman between 50 and 59 years old with HIV. The DNA reads TGTGCCAGCAGACGGGACGGAAATAACTATGGCTACACCTTC. This encodes CASRRDGNNYGYTF.